Shown below are 31 T cell receptor beta chains from a single sample sequenced in a study of shared clonotypes between healthy human individuals. Some clones are missing from TCRdb's copy, which holds only in-frame ones; the method was immunoSEQ multiplex PCR. Among millions of clones listed, about 95% were seen once. Naivety among CD8 cells was defined by CD45RO negativity and positive CCR7 selection, thereby excluding terminally differentiated effector memory CD45RA+ cells. Sequencing was carried out using naive CD8+ T cells sorted from blood. The receptors were sampled from a man in his late teens or twenties in good health.

Regarding this clone: Other DNA variants within this sample encode the same CDR3. This sequence joins TRBV19 and TRBJ2-1; D unclear. V was trimmed by 5 bases and J by 4 bases, leaving 3 bases between them. Germline values: CDR1 LNHDA, CDR2 SQIVND (reference sequence). This CDR3 has 11 residues. As DNA, the CDR3 is TGTGCCAGTAGTCTGTACAATGAGCAGTTCTTC. Amino acid sequence: CASSLYNEQFF.

This chain uses TRBV5-1 with TRBJ2-1, with D possibly being TRBD1 (5 bases). The ends were cut back, 0 bases at V and 0 bases at J, with 13 bases in the middle. This CDR3 region has 17 residues. The germline CDR1 and CDR2 sequences are SGHRS and YFSETQ. This chain's CDR3 is CASSLGQLTISYNEQFF. In DNA form, the CDR3 reads TGCGCCAGCAGCTTGGGACAGTTAACAATCTCCTACAATGAGCAGTTCTTC.

This chain uses TRBV5-5 with TRBJ1-1, with D tentatively TRBD1 (5 bases). The germline V gene has CDR1 SGHKS and CDR2 YYEKEE (reference sequence). The CDR3 is 13 amino acids. With 4 bases removed from V and 8 bases from J, the gap between germline ends came to 15 bases. DNA for the CDR3: TGTGCCAGCAGCCCGCCGGTAGGGGAAGAAGCTTTCTTT. Translated: CASSPPVGEEAFF.

The chain combines TRBV11-2 with TRBJ2-5, with D tentatively TRBD2 (5 bases). V gave up 2 bases and J gave up 0 bases, with 10 bases separating them. The V gene's germline CDR1 is SGHAT and CDR2 FQNNGV. The length of the CDR3 is 15 residues. CDR3 protein: CASSLPSGNQETQYF. The CDR3 DNA reads TGTGCCAGCAGCTTACCCAGCGGAAACCAAGAGACCCAGTACTTC.

CDR3 loop: CASSEGAGALREQYF. In DNA form, the CDR3 reads TGTGCCAGCAGTGAAGGAGCAGGGGCCCTGCGAGAGCAGTACTTC. The rearrangement links TRBV6-1 to TRBJ2-7, with D possibly TRBD1 on 6 matching bases. The CDR3 spans 15 residues. Trimming left V 1 base short and J 7 bases short, with 17 bases between. Germline V CDR1 and CDR2: MNHNS, SASEGT.

The gene calls are TRBV5-4 and TRBJ1-1; D remains ambiguous. The CDR3 is 14 residues long. Germline CDR1 and CDR2: SGHNT and YYREEE (reference sequence). V lost 1 base, J lost 1 base, and 8 bases lay in between. The CDR3 DNA reads as TGTGCCAGCAGCTTGTCTATCCCGAACACTGAAGCTTTCTTT. It is translated as CASSLSIPNTEAFF.

In nucleotides, the CDR3 is TGCGCCAGCAGCCCCGAAGGTGGAACCGGGGCCAACGTCCTGACTTTC. Translated, it gives CASSPEGGTGANVLTF. The gene calls are TRBV4-1 and TRBJ2-6, with D unclear. CDR1 and CDR2 (germline): MGHRA, YSYEKL. Trimming removed 4 bases at V and 4 bases at J, with 14 bases between. The CDR3 sequence is 16 residues long.

V is TRBV13 and J is TRBJ1-6; D unresolved. V was clipped by 0 bases and J by 10 bases, with 19 bases between them. The CDR3 extends over 17 amino acids. Germline CDR1 PRHDT, CDR2 FYEKMQ (reference sequence). CDR3 nucleotides: TGTGCCAGCAGCTTAGGCCTGGGCGGTTGGGGTGGCTCACCCCTCCACTTT. Translating gives CASSLGLGGWGGSPLHF.

V is TRBV4-1 and J is TRBJ2-5; 7 bases fit TRBD2. The germline V gene encodes CDR1 MGHRA and CDR2 YSYEKL. This CDR3 contains 15 residues. V lost 1 base and J lost 5; bases outside the gene matches: 7. The chain's CDR3 is CASSQAQGGRETQYF. In DNA form, the CDR3 reads TGCGCCAGCAGCCAAGCCCAGGGAGGGCGGGAGACCCAGTACTTC.

This rearrangement joins TRBV5-1 to TRBJ2-1; D possibly corresponds to TRBD1 (6 bases). Germline CDR1 is SGHRS and CDR2 is YFSETQ. V was shortened by 2 bases and J by 7 bases, with 13 bases between the two germline ends. CDR3 length: 14 residues. CDR3 nucleotide sequence: TGCGCCAGCAGCTTTAACCGACAGGAGAATGAGCAGTTCTTC. It specifies CASSFNRQENEQFF.

The CDR3 sequence is CASSSEVPGLAGSTDTQYF. The DNA for the CDR3 is TGTGCCAGCAGCTCCGAGGTCCCGGGACTAGCGGGGTCCACAGATACGCAGTATTTT. V usage is TRBV7-8 and J usage is TRBJ2-3; 13 nucleotides match TRBD2. CDR1 is SGHVS, CDR2 FQNEAQ, per germline. Trimming took 4 bases from V and 2 from J; bases not matched to a gene: 12. This CDR3 contains 19 residues.

CDR3 DNA: TGTGCCAGCAGCTTCAGGAATACCTACGAGCAGTACTTC. This codes for CASSFRNTYEQYF. This chain connects TRBV28 to TRBJ2-7; D gene ambiguous. In germline, CDR1 is MDHEN, CDR2 SYDVKM. The CDR3 consists of 13 residues. V lost 6 bases to trimming and J lost 2 bases, with 11 bases between them.

The chain recombines TRBV5-6 with TRBJ2-7; the match to TRBD1 covers 7 bases. V dropped 2 bases and J dropped 2; count of bases not matched to a gene: 1. This CDR3 has 13 residues. Looked up from germline, CDR1 is SGHDT and CDR2 is YYEEEE. CDR3 DNA: TGTGCCAGCAGCTTTACAGGGGCCTACGAGCAGTACTTC. Translating it yields CASSFTGAYEQYF.

The chain uses TRBV27 and TRBJ2-7; D ambiguous. Trimming shortened V by 6 bases and J by 4 bases, and 13 bases separated the two germline ends. Germline V gene lookup returns CDR1 MNHEY and CDR2 SMNVEV (reference sequence). The length of the CDR3 is 13 residues. The DNA for the CDR3 is TGTGCCAGCAGACTGACGGTCGCGTACGAGCAGTACTTC. It codes for CASRLTVAYEQYF.

The chain links TRBV2 to TRBJ2-1, with 8 bases matching TRBD2. The germline V gene encodes CDR1 SNHLY and CDR2 FYNNEI. This CDR3 contains 14 residues. Trimming removed 4 bases from V and 6 bases from J; junction bases left unmatched: 5. CDR3 sequence: CASSVETSVNEQFF. The CDR3 nucleotides are TGTGCCAGCAGTGTCGAGACTAGCGTCAATGAGCAGTTCTTC.

The chain uses TRBV19 and TRBJ2-2, with 9 bases aligning to TRBD1. Trimming removed 8 bases from V and 5 bases from J; junction bases left unmatched: 3. Germline V gene data show CDR1 as LNHDA and CDR2 as SQIVND (reference sequence). The CDR3 totals 13 residues. The chain's CDR3 is CASLQGATGELFF. CDR3 sequence (DNA): TGTGCCAGTTTACAGGGGGCGACCGGGGAGCTGTTTTTT.

The chain has TRBV5-4 and TRBJ1-2, with TRBD1 identical over 9 bases. Germline V gene data show CDR1 as SGHNT and CDR2 as YYREEE (reference sequence). Germline trimming cut 4 bases from V and 8 bases from J; bases unmatched to any gene: 15. The CDR3 is 16 residues long. CDR3 sequence reads: CASSPSSGTGFFGYTF. CDR3 in DNA: TGTGCCAGCAGCCCAAGTTCCGGGACAGGGTTTTTCGGCTACACCTTC.

In nucleotides, the CDR3 is TGCGCCAGCAGCTTCTTAATAGCGGGAGCGACCTACAATGAGCAGTTCTTC. It yields the protein CASSFLIAGATYNEQFF. The V and J genes are TRBV5-1 and TRBJ2-1; 9 positions agree with TRBD2. In germline, CDR1 is SGHRS, CDR2 YFSETQ. Losses at the gene ends were 2 bases for V and 2 bases for J; bases not matched to a gene: 8. The CDR3 totals 17 residues. Full variable domain (missing parts from reference TRBV5-1 and TRBJ2-1): KAGVTQTPRYLIKTRGQQVTLSCSPISGHRSVSWYQQTPGQGLQFLFEYFSETQRNKGNFPGRFSGRQFSNSRSEMNVSTLELGDSALYLCASSFLIAGATYNEQFFGPGTRLTVL.

The chain carries TRBV2 and TRBJ2-3; 8 bases line up with TRBD2. CDR1 is SNHLY and CDR2 is FYNNEI in the germline V gene. The CDR3 is 14 residues long. V trimming: 7 bases; J trimming: 3 bases; junction bases outside the gene matches: 6. The CDR3 region is CASTSGGGTDTQYF. CDR3 DNA sequence: TGTGCCAGCACTTCGGGCGGGGGGACAGATACGCAGTATTTT.

V usage is TRBV6-4 and J usage is TRBJ1-2, with a possible D match to TRBD1 (6 bases). Trimming left V 4 bases short and J 4 bases short, with 13 bases between. Germline assignment: CDR1 MRHNA and CDR2 SNTAGT. The CDR3 contains 14 residues. The CDR3 spells CASSVAGGAYGYTF. Here the CDR3 DNA reads TGTGCCAGCAGTGTCGCGGGGGGGGCCTATGGCTACACCTTC.

V and J are TRBV7-8 and TRBJ1-3; 9 nucleotides match TRBD1. Germline V gene data show CDR1 as SGHVS and CDR2 as FQNEAQ. The CDR3 is 15 amino acids. The V segment lost 6 bases and the J segment 4 bases; nucleotides outside the gene matches: 7. As DNA, the CDR3 is TGTGCCAGCAGTATCGACAGGGGGGCAGGAAACACCATATATTTT. It yields the protein CASSIDRGAGNTIYF.

The chain uses TRBV4-3 and TRBJ2-7, with a weak D call TRBD2 (6 bases). V was trimmed by 0 bases and J by 2 bases, leaving 11 bases between them. The germline CDR1 and CDR2 sequences are LGHNA and YSLEER. The CDR3 totals 15 residues. CDR3 nucleotides: TGCGCCAGCAGCCAAGATTGGCCGGGGGCCTACGAGCAGTACTTC. Its translation: CASSQDWPGAYEQYF.

DNA for the CDR3: TGTGCCAGCAGTCTCGTACAGGTGACTAGCACAGATACGCAGTATTTT. Amino acid sequence: CASSLVQVTSTDTQYF. The chain couples TRBV27 to TRBJ2-3; possibly TRBD1 for D (5 bases). This CDR3 is 16 amino acids long. Trimming removed 5 bases from V and 0 bases from J, with 15 bases in between. The V gene's germline CDR1 is MNHEY and CDR2 SMNVEV (reference sequence).

This clone was seen a single time. CDR3 amino acids: CASADGAGFFGTNEKLFF. DNA for the CDR3: TGTGCCAGCGCTGACGGAGCCGGATTTTTCGGAACTAATGAAAAACTGTTTTTT. V gene TRBV27 combines with J gene TRBJ1-4; no firm D call. The V gene lost 8 bases and the J gene lost 1 base, with 23 bases spanning the gap. Per the germline V gene, CDR1 is MNHEY and CDR2 is SMNVEV (reference sequence). The CDR3 has 18 amino acids. The variable domain in full, with the rest retrieved from reference TRBV27 and TRBJ1-4, is EAQVTQNPRYLITVTGKKLTVTCSQNMNHEYMSWYRQDPGLGLRQIYYSMNVEVTDKGDVPEGYKVSRKEKRNFPLILESPSPNQTSLYFCASADGAGFFGTNEKLFFGSGTQLSVL.

V is TRBV4-3 and J is TRBJ2-3, with a possible D match to TRBD1 (5 bases). Germline V CDR1 and CDR2: LGHNA, YSLEER. Trimming removed 4 bases from V and 0 bases from J, with 11 bases in between. The CDR3 runs 15 residues. The CDR3 coding sequence is TGCGCCAGCAGCCTCATTAGGGGAAGCACAGATACGCAGTATTTT. It translates to CASSLIRGSTDTQYF.

A single count supports this clone. One end of the junction does not line up with germline, which may come from a read error. The V gene is TRBV7-7, the J gene TRBJ2-1; 9 nucleotides line up with TRBD2. The CDR3 length is 17 residues. Germline V gives CDR1 SSHAT, CDR2 FNYEAQ (reference sequence). CDR3 loop: CASSSSLSGRSYDEQFF. CDR3 bases: TGTGCTAGCAGCTCTAGCCTTAGCGGGAGAAGTTATGATGAGCAGTTCTTC.

This chain uses TRBV5-6 with TRBJ2-7, with 10 positions matching TRBD2. CDR1 is SGHDT, CDR2 YYEEEE, per germline. V lost 3 bases to trimming and J lost 3 bases; unmatched junction nucleotides: 6. There are 15 residues in the CDR3. CDR3 amino acids: CASSWGSSGSYEQYF. CDR3 nucleotide sequence: TGTGCCAGCAGCTGGGGTTCTAGCGGGAGCTACGAGCAGTACTTC.

J is TRBJ2-1 and V is TRBV29-1, with TRBD2 matching 10 bases. The CDR3 is made up of 15 amino acids. CDR1 and CDR2 (germline): SQVTM, ANQGSEA. The J segment lost 2 bases and the V segment lost 6 bases, leaving 7 bases of the junction unmatched. CDR3 protein: CSVDGLAATYNEQFF. In nucleotides, the CDR3 is TGCAGCGTCGATGGACTAGCGGCTACCTACAATGAGCAGTTCTTC.

The chain employs TRBV5-4 and TRBJ2-3; D is perhaps TRBD1 (5 bases). The CDR3 consists of 15 residues. Looked up from germline, CDR1 is SGHNT and CDR2 is YYREEE (reference sequence). Trimming removed 4 bases at V and 2 bases at J, with 14 bases between. The CDR3 sequence is CASSPGFSHTDTQYF. CDR3 DNA sequence: TGTGCCAGCAGCCCAGGGTTCAGCCACACAGATACGCAGTATTTT.

The chain couples TRBV7-9 to TRBJ1-1; tentatively, D is TRBD1 (5 bases). The CDR3 runs 14 residues. The germline V gene has CDR1 SEHNR and CDR2 FQNEAQ (reference sequence). V lost 0 bases and J lost 1, with 6 bases in between. The CDR3 sequence: CASSLAGQNTEAFF. DNA of the CDR3: TGTGCCAGCAGCTTAGCGGGGCAGAACACTGAAGCTTTCTTT.

The J gene is TRBJ1-2, the V gene TRBV7-6; 8 positions agree with TRBD1. The length of the CDR3 is 14 residues. The junction had 6 bases not matched to a gene; V was cut back by 3 bases and J by 6 bases. The germline V gene encodes CDR1 SGHVS and CDR2 FNYEAQ. The CDR3 is CASSLTGERDGYTF. The CDR3 coding sequence is TGTGCCAGCAGCTTGACAGGGGAACGGGATGGCTACACCTTC.